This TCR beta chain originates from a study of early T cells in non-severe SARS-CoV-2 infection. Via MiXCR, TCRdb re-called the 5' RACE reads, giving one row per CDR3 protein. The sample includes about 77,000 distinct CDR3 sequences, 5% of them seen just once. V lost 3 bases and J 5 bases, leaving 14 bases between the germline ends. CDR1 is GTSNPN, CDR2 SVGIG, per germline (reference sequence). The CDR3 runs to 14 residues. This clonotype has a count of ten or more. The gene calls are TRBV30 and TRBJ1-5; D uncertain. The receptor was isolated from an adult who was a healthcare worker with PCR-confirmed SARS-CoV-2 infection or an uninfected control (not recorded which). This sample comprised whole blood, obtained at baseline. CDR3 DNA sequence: TGTGCCTGGAGCGATGGACGGACTGATCAGCCCCAGCATTTT. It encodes CAWSDGRTDQPQHF.